Sequencing of this TCR beta chain was carried out in a study of response to subunit inactivated influenza vaccine. Study results and caveats: Each seasonal influenza vaccination recruits few new T cells, the authors suggested.

A single record per CDR3 protein comes from TCRdb applying MiXCR to the RT-PCR reads. The profile shows roughly 790,000 distinct CDR3 sequences, about 20% of them singletons. About this clonotype itself: The antigen remains unidentified.

Trimming took 4 bases from V and 0 from J, leaving 11 bases between them. Germline lookup yields CDR1 ENHRY and CDR2 SYGVKD. The CDR3 extends over 15 amino acids. The TCR originated in a man in his forties or fifties who received an inactivated influenza vaccine. Sample: PBMCs from blood, taken roughly 5 days after vaccination. V and J are TRBV10-3 and TRBJ2-3, with a tentative D call TRBD2 (6 bases). Here the CDR3 DNA reads TGTGCCATCAGTGTTGCGGGGACTAGCACAGATACGCAGTATTTT. It codes for CAISVAGTSTDTQYF.